This T cell receptor (beta chain) emerged from a study of a mutant IDH1 vaccine in newly diagnosed glioma. Study at large: First vaccine doses came 4-6 weeks after radiotherapy alone, or with temozolomide cycles. Patients arrived already treated with radiotherapy, temozolomide, or both, most having had both. Study-wide results and caveats: Among patients, roughly 95% showed immune responses induced by the vaccine. Seemingly, pseudoprogression had no relation to changes in the top peripheral T cell clonotypes.

Method: immunoSEQ multiplex PCR; TCRdb's copy keeps in-frame clones and lacks some. The table includes approximately 28,000 clones, over 80% detected once. This CDR3 is built from 13 residues. V shed 8 bases and J 6 bases; nucleotides not matched to a gene: 5. The germline V gene encodes CDR1 MRHNA and CDR2 SNTAGT. Time point described: week 23, last vaccination. Each dose delivered 300 ug of mutant IDH1 20-mer peptide subcutaneously with imiquimod. About this clone: Its antigen is still unknown.

The clonotype originates from a woman aged 18-29 years with glioma. The sequencing here drew on PBMCs, taken from a glioma patient whose treatment included an IDH1 peptide vaccine. The V gene is TRBV6-4, the J gene TRBJ1-1; 11 bases are a match to TRBD1. As DNA, the CDR3 is TGTGCCAGCGGACAGGGGGCAGGATCTGAAGCTTTCTTT. This codes for CASGQGAGSEAFF.